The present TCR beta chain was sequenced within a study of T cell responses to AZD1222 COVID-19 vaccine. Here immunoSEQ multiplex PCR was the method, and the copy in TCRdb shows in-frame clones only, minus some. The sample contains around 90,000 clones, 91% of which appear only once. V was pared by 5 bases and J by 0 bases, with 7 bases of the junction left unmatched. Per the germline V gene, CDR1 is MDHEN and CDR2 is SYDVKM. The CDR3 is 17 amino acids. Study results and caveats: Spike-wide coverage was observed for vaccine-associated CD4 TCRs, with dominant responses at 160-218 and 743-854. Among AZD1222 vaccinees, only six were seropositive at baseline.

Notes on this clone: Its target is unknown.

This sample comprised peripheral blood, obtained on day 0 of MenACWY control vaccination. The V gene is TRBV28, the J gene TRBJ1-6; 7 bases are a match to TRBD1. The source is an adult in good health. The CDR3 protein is CASSRDSMSSYNSPLHF. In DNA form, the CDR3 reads TGTGCCAGCAGTCGGGACAGCATGAGCTCCTATAATTCACCCCTCCACTTT.